The TCR beta chain under discussion was sequenced for a study of CD8 T cells in ankylosing spondylitis (dated by TCRdb to the late 2010s). Concerning the study at large: T cell receptor beta repertoires were profiled in healthy donors and ankylosing spondylitis patients so that disease-linked TCR variants could be found. The whole study cohort included 108 healthy donors and 20 to 30 ankylosing spondylitis patients. Samples of peripheral blood were taken, and for ankylosing spondylitis patients, synovial fluid was collected as well.

Beyond this particular receptor, the publication reports: According to the report, matched synovial fluid samples from ankylosing spondylitis patients were significantly enriched for the disease-linked clones. The disease-linked clones had a CD8+ phenotype and were found at relatively low frequencies in peripheral blood. Some motif variants had previously been reported in the synovial fluid and blood of reactive arthritis patients, which suggests shared mechanisms of disease initiation. A TCR beta motif of several highly homologous amino acid variants appeared characteristic of blood from ankylosing spondylitis patients.

This clonotype was observed a handful of times. There is no known antigen for this receptor. No per-base quality is available; no much larger clone lies one base away. The data were produced on an Illumina HiSeq 2500. TCR beta libraries were prepared by quantitative 5'-RACE with molecular barcodes. On the study's bioinformatics: Disease-linked TCR variants were identified with a new computational method built on a probabilistic model of VDJ rearrangement. The public sequencing data were trimmed at Q25 with fastp and processed into clonotypes with MiXCR by TCRdb, which kept only in-frame beta chains. Each entry is one CDR3 protein sequence, shown with its most common DNA and genes. The V and J calls come from TCRdb's annotation, not from the publication. For this sample there are under 450,000 distinct CDR3 sequences; 20% appear just once. The ten largest make up over 10% of the sample. V sheds 0 bases and J sheds 8 bases, leaving 17 bases between their ends. The CDR3 starts with the cysteine, ends with the phenylalanine, and has 16 residues. CDR3 DNA is the only sequence kept; it has 48 bases, read in frame from the first base. The germline V gene supplies CDR1 SGHVS and CDR2 FNYEAQ.

The sequencing input was blood, either unsorted or a sorted T cell fraction (not recorded which). The receptor was derived from a male donor with ankylosing spondylitis or in good health (not recorded which). The chain links TRBV7-6 with TRBJ2-1, and TRBD2 may be the D gene, going by 5 matching bases. CDR3 loop: CASSLALRGDIDEQFF. The sequenced DNA: TGTGCCAGCAGCTTAGCGCTCCGGGGAGATATAGATGAGCAGTTCTTC.